This TCR beta chain was retrieved from a study of glioma-infiltrating T cells. Amplification of TCR alpha and beta CDR3 regions from RNA used iRepertoire nested multiplex PCR. MiXCR, run by TCRdb on the multiplex PCR reads, gives a single entry per CDR3 protein. Of around 390,000 distinct CDR3 sequences in the sample, 41% were seen once. There are 13 residues in the CDR3. The V gene's germline CDR1 is LGHDT and CDR2 YNNKEL (reference sequence). In this sample, this clonotype turned up once. Its target is unknown. Germline is not matched at one junction end, which may reflect a read error. Study observations and caveats: Gliomas, especially low-grade, showed above-expected tissue-blood divergence; non-neoplastic patients showed below.

The sequenced sample was glioma tissue, nonneoplastic brain tissue, or PBMCs (not recorded which). This rearrangement joins TRBV3-1 to TRBJ2-7, with no clear D. The TCR originated in a human donor with low-grade glioma or glioblastoma, undergoing nonglioma brain surgery, or in good health (not recorded which). The CDR3 sequence is CASSPSPLTEQDF. In DNA, the CDR3 is TGTGCCAGCAGCCCTTCCCCCCTAACGGAGCAGGACTTC.